This entry lists 23 T cell receptor beta chains sequenced from one sample in a study of graft-versus-host responses after intestinal transplantation. Generated by immunoSEQ multiplex PCR, the TCRdb table keeps only in-frame clones and is missing some. The table includes tens of thousands of clones, 85% to 95% detected once. Which antigens these TCRs recognize remains unknown. Sequences were derived from unstimulated CD8+ T cells sorted from spleen or lymph node cells, sampled before intestinal transplant. The receptors originated from a human donor who received an intestinal transplant.

V is TRBV4-1 and J is TRBJ2-7, with a weak D call TRBD1 (6 bases). The germline CDR1 and CDR2 sequences are MGHRA and YSYEKL. The V end lost 6 bases, the J end lost 3 bases, and 15 bases lay between the germline ends. There are 14 residues in the CDR3. CDR3 DNA: TGCGCCAGCAGTAACAGGGTGGAGAACTACGAGCAGTACTTC. This gives the protein CASSNRVENYEQYF.

V usage is TRBV19 and J usage is TRBJ1-2; 8 bases fit TRBD1. CDR3 length: 15 amino acids. The germline CDR1 and CDR2 sequences are LNHDA and SQIVND (reference sequence). V trimming: 5 bases; J trimming: 4 bases; junction bases outside the gene matches: 9. CDR3 DNA: TGTGCCAGTAGTGCCGGGACAGGTCCACTCTATGGCTACACCTTC. Translation gives CASSAGTGPLYGYTF.

The CDR3 reads CASSPANGVYGYTF. The CDR3 DNA reads TGTGCCAGCAGCCCGGCCAACGGGGTTTATGGCTACACCTTC. The chain couples TRBV7-9 to TRBJ1-2; D is unclear. CDR3 length: 14 residues. The V and J ends lost 5 bases and 5 bases respectively, with 15 bases between them. CDR1 is SEHNR and CDR2 is FQNEAQ in the germline V gene (reference sequence).

The chain combines TRBV7-9 with TRBJ2-7, with D tentatively TRBD2 (6 bases). CDR1 and CDR2 from the germline V gene are SEHNR and FQNEAQ (reference sequence). This CDR3 has 14 residues. V was clipped by 0 bases and J by 3 bases, with 9 bases between them. The CDR3 spells CASSLAHGGYEQYF. DNA for the CDR3: TGTGCCAGCAGCTTAGCACACGGGGGCTACGAGCAGTACTTC.

The genes are TRBV9 and TRBJ2-7, with 7 nucleotides matching TRBD2. Trimming took 4 bases from V and 0 from J; bases not matched to a gene: 4. Germline V gene sequence: CDR1 SGDLS, CDR2 YYNGEE. There are 14 residues in the CDR3. The CDR3 nucleotides are TGTGCCAGCAGCATGGGACTAAGCTCCTACGAGCAGTACTTC. Translating gives CASSMGLSSYEQYF.

J is TRBJ2-1 and V is TRBV4-1; D is possibly TRBD2 (6 bases). CDR1 is MGHRA, CDR2 YSYEKL, per germline. Trimming cost V 0 bases and J 2 bases, with 14 bases left between them. This CDR3 has 17 amino acids. CDR3 bases: TGCGCCAGCAGCCAAGATCCGGGACTGACCGCCTACAATGAGCAGTTCTTC. Its protein is CASSQDPGLTAYNEQFF.

This chain links TRBV12-5 with TRBJ1-1; 9 bases fit TRBD1. CDR1 is LGHNT, CDR2 FRNRAP, per germline. V lost 6 bases, J lost 7 bases, and 15 bases stayed unmatched. This CDR3 has 16 residues. CDR3 in amino acids: CASGKTGTGIFGEAFF. In DNA, the CDR3 is TGTGCTAGTGGAAAAACCGGGACAGGGATTTTCGGTGAAGCTTTCTTT.

The CDR3 region has the DNA TGCGCCAGCAGCTTCCCGACAGGGGGATTCGAGGAGACCCAGTACTTC. Translating it yields CASSFPTGGFEETQYF. The chain employs TRBV5-1 and TRBJ2-5, with 9 positions matching TRBD1. The CDR3 is made up of 16 amino acids. CDR1 SGHRS and CDR2 YFSETQ come from the germline V gene. Losses at the gene ends were 2 bases for V and 5 bases for J; bases not matched to a gene: 10.

The chain recombines TRBV7-9 with TRBJ1-2; TRBD1 agrees at 7 bases. Germline V CDR1 and CDR2: SEHNR, FQNEAQ (reference sequence). This CDR3 is built from 11 residues. Germline trimming cut 5 bases from V and 12 bases from J; bases unmatched to any gene: 6. The CDR3 nucleotides read TGTGCCAGCAGCCCGGGACAGTCTGACACCTTC. Translation gives CASSPGQSDTF.

The V call is TRBV19, the J call TRBJ1-5; 7 bases match TRBD1. This CDR3 comprises 14 residues. J lost 6 bases, V lost 4 bases, and 6 bases had no gene match. Germline V gene sequence: CDR1 LNHDA, CDR2 SQIVND (reference sequence). The CDR3 region has the DNA TGTGCCAGTAGTAAACAGGGGTACGGTCAGCCCCAGCATTTT. Its protein product is CASSKQGYGQPQHF.

The chain couples TRBV19 to TRBJ1-2, with D perhaps TRBD1 (5 bases). Germline values: CDR1 LNHDA, CDR2 SQIVND (reference sequence). Trimming took off 5 bases at V and 6 bases at J, with 13 bases between the two ends. CDR3 length: 13 residues. The CDR3 loop is CASSSGGLDGYTF. The CDR3 DNA reads TGTGCCAGTAGTTCCGGGGGATTGGATGGCTACACCTTC.

J is TRBJ2-1 and V is TRBV9, with 7 nucleotides matching TRBD2. V was pared by 4 bases and J by 0 bases, with 4 bases of the junction left unmatched. Germline V gene data show CDR1 as SGDLS and CDR2 as YYNGEE. This CDR3 region has 15 residues. As DNA, the CDR3 is TGTGCCAGCAGCCCCCTAGCGGTCTCCTACAATGAGCAGTTCTTC. The encoded protein is CASSPLAVSYNEQFF. The complete variable domain, with remaining parts taken from reference TRBV9 and TRBJ2-1, reads DSGVTQTPKHLITATGQRVTLRCSPRSGDLSVYWYQQSLDQGLQFLIQYYNGEERAKGNILERFSAQQFPDLHSELNLSSLELGDSALYFCASSPLAVSYNEQFFGPGTRLTVL.

V is TRBV5-6 and J is TRBJ2-7; TRBD1 aligns across 9 bases. CDR3 length equals 15 residues. The V segment lost 0 bases and the J segment 6 bases; nucleotides outside the gene matches: 7. The germline V gene has CDR1 SGHDT and CDR2 YYEEEE. The DNA for the CDR3 is TGTGCCAGCAGCTTGGAGGACAGGGGTCTACCCGAGCAGTACTTC. Its translation: CASSLEDRGLPEQYF. Full variable domain (missing parts from reference TRBV5-6 and TRBJ2-7): DAGVTQSPTHLIKTRGQQVTLRCSPKSGHDTVSWYQQALGQGPQFIFQYYEEEERQRGNFPDRFSGHQFPNYSSELNVNALLLGDSALYLCASSLEDRGLPEQYFGPGTRLTVT.

This clone was found once. The CDR3 region is CASSSSSGKNTEAFF. Here the CDR3 DNA reads TGTGCCAGCAGCTCCTCTTCGGGGAAGAACACTGAAGCTTTCTTT. This chain links TRBV7-9 with TRBJ1-1; D unresolved. Trimming removed 4 bases at V and 1 base at J, with 13 bases between. This CDR3 has 15 amino acids. Germline assignment: CDR1 SEHNR and CDR2 FQNEAQ (reference sequence).

V and J are TRBV7-8 and TRBJ2-1; 9 bases are shared with TRBD2. J lost 4 bases, V lost 1 base, and 11 bases had no gene match. Per germline, CDR1 SGHVS and CDR2 FQNEAQ. The CDR3 is made up of 18 amino acids. CDR3 nucleotides: TGTGCCAGCAGCTTAGGTACTAGCGGGTTCTCTTCATACAATGAGCAGTTCTTC. Translating it yields CASSLGTSGFSSYNEQFF.

This chain joins TRBV6-1 and TRBJ1-1, with 7 bases that match TRBD1. Germline lookup yields CDR1 MNHNS and CDR2 SASEGT. There are 15 residues in the CDR3. The ends lost 2 bases at V and 6 bases at J; junction bases unmatched: 9. CDR3 sequence (DNA): TGTGCCAGCAGTGAAAGTAAGGGGGCTGAGGCTGAAGCTTTCTTT. Protein sequence: CASSESKGAEAEAFF.

The chain links TRBV9 to TRBJ2-3, with TRBD2 identical over 7 bases. The trim removed 4 bases at V and 0 bases at J, leaving 5 bases unmatched. The CDR3 runs 15 residues. Germline V CDR1 and CDR2: SGDLS, YYNGEE. The CDR3 region is CASSISGTSTDTQYF. The CDR3 nucleotides are TGTGCCAGCAGCATCAGCGGGACTAGCACAGATACGCAGTATTTT.

Here the CDR3 DNA reads TGCGCCAGCAGCCAAGAGGATCAAGGACTTTCACCCCTCCACTTT. Translated, it gives CASSQEDQGLSPLHF. The V gene is TRBV4-1, the J gene TRBJ1-6; D not resolved. V lost 0 bases, J lost 9 bases, and 12 bases lay in between. Germline loops: CDR1 MGHRA, CDR2 YSYEKL. The CDR3 covers 15 residues.

The chain uses TRBV6-6 and TRBJ2-7; 8 positions match TRBD2. Looked up from germline, CDR1 is MNHNY and CDR2 is SVGAGI (reference sequence). V lost 6 bases to trimming and J lost 4 bases; unmatched junction nucleotides: 11. The CDR3 is made up of 15 amino acids. The CDR3 reads CASSAQRGPAYEQYF. The CDR3 nucleotides read TGTGCCAGCAGCGCTCAGCGGGGGCCCGCATACGAGCAGTACTTC.

With regard to this clone: The junction shows a germline mismatch at one end, possibly a read error. The chain uses TRBV2 and TRBJ2-7; 8 nucleotides line up with TRBD2. This CDR3 spans 12 amino acids. The germline V gene encodes CDR1 SNHLY and CDR2 FYNNEI. CDR3 amino acids: CASSPLAAPLKF. CDR3 bases: TGTGCCAGCAGTCCACTAGCGGCCCCGTTAAAATTC.

V is TRBV30 and J is TRBJ1-5, with D possibly TRBD1 on 5 matching bases. CDR1 is GTSNPN and CDR2 is SVGIG in the germline V gene (reference sequence). This CDR3 is 14 amino acids long. With 4 bases removed from V and 6 bases from J, the gap between germline ends came to 16 bases. The CDR3 protein is CAWMSGIRGQPQHF. As DNA, the CDR3 is TGTGCCTGGATGTCAGGGATAAGAGGTCAGCCCCAGCATTTT.

The genes are TRBV27 and TRBJ1-1; D gene unclear. Looked up from germline, CDR1 is MNHEY and CDR2 is SMNVEV (reference sequence). Trimming removed 6 bases at V and 0 bases at J, with 11 bases between. The CDR3 covers 14 residues. DNA of the CDR3: TGTGCCAGCAGCCCCGGCGGGGTGAACACTGAAGCTTTCTTT. The encoded protein is CASSPGGVNTEAFF.

The V and J genes are TRBV5-1 and TRBJ2-1; 7 bases line up with TRBD2. V shed 3 bases and J 3 bases; nucleotides not matched to a gene: 0. The CDR3 totals 13 residues. Germline V lookup: CDR1 SGHRS, CDR2 YFSETQ. This CDR3 reads CASSWTSYNEQFF. Written as DNA, the CDR3 is TGCGCCAGCAGCTGGACTAGCTACAATGAGCAGTTCTTC.